The T cell receptor (beta chain) under discussion was sequenced for a study of T-cell reconstitution after alpha-beta-depleted transplantation in children. The library targeted TCRbeta and was prepared with unique molecular identifiers. Each CDR3 protein is one row after TCRdb ran MiXCR on the PCR reads. The sample consists of hundreds of thousands of distinct CDR3 sequences, roughly 15% of them appearing once. For this clonotype: Its antigen is unidentified.

Study results and caveats: The high TCRbeta diversity at day 60 in some patients came from surviving recipient T cells and thymic progenitors. Several hundred graft clones that had expanded were reportedly the source of alpha-beta T cells about two months after transplant. Hyperexpanded clones declined; after one year, newly produced T cells mostly supplied diversity.

V was clipped by 4 bases and J by 1 base; unmatched bases: 12. This CDR3 spans 18 amino acids. Germline V lookup: CDR1 SGHRS, CDR2 YFSETQ. The sequences come from PBMCs, mostly from graft donor cells, collected 360 days after TCRalphabeta/CD19-depleted stem cell transplant. This sequence joins TRBV5-1 and TRBJ2-5; 11 bases fit TRBD2. The TCR sequence derives from a male patient under 18 who had a stem cell transplant for acute lymphoblastic leukemia, so the T cells may come from the graft donor. The CDR3 bases are TGCGCCAGCAGCCTGACTAGCGGGGCGCCTGGAGGCCAAGAGACCCAGTACTTC. This encodes CASSLTSGAPGGQETQYF.